This T cell receptor (beta chain) was found in a study of T-cell memory formation after mild COVID-19. Study information: Clustering of TCRs was largely donor specific. Study results and caveats: Prior to infection, memory already included some responding clones, suggesting cross-reactive memory joined.

CDR1 is SQVTM and CDR2 is ANQGSEA in the germline V gene. The J segment lost 0 bases and the V segment lost 5 bases, leaving 3 bases of the junction unmatched. The CDR3 runs 13 residues. Regarding this clonotype: Its antigen is currently unknown.

Constant-segment-primed 5'RACE gave TCR alpha and TCR beta cDNA libraries with sample barcodes and UMIs. TCRdb re-called the 5' RACE reads through MiXCR, storing one row per CDR3 protein. The sample lists roughly 450,000 distinct CDR3 sequences, around a sixth occurring once. What was sequenced was PBMCs or a T cell subset sorted from them (not recorded which). This TCR derives from an adult woman who had mild COVID-19 (a few samples of this study predate the infection). Cell type and time point are not known. The chain couples TRBV29-1 to TRBJ2-7, with 8 bases lining up with TRBD2. The DNA of the CDR3 is TGCAGCGTTTTAGCGGGACTCTCCTACGAGCAGTACTTC. As protein: CSVLAGLSYEQYF.